The T cell receptor beta chain described here comes from a study of blood T cell repertoires in COVID-19. Germline CDR1 SGHNT, CDR2 YYREEE (reference sequence). The CDR3 spans 15 residues. V lost 0 bases, J lost 10 bases, and 7 bases stayed unmatched. Measured with immunoSEQ multiplex PCR; TCRdb has only the in-frame clones, and not every one. The data contain roughly 180,000 clones, approximately 80% of them singletons. This clone turned up a few times. The rearrangement links TRBV5-4 to TRBJ1-6; 7 bases are shared with TRBD1. The TCR sequence derives from a human donor in a cohort sampled during active COVID-19. The sequencing sample was made of peripheral blood. The CDR3 loop is CASSLVGQLYSPLHF. CDR3 sequence (DNA): TGTGCCAGCAGCTTGGTGGGACAGCTTTACTCACCCCTCCACTTT.